This TCR beta chain is drawn from a study of regulatory T cells in long-lasting Graves disease. With respect to this clonotype: The target antigen is unknown.

Assembly of TCR beta libraries relied on iRepertoire HTBI primers together with Arm-PCR of CDR3 regions. TCRdb re-called the multiplex PCR reads through MiXCR, storing one row per CDR3 protein. The table includes hundreds of thousands of distinct CDR3 sequences, 16% detected once. The germline V gene has CDR1 DFQATT and CDR2 SNEGSKA (reference sequence). J lost 1 base, V lost 5 bases, and 2 bases had no gene match. The CDR3 loop spans 13 amino acids. Regarding time point: newly diagnosed GD, antithyroid drugs for less than 3 months. RNA extracted from PBMCs served as the sequencing template. General study findings and limits: Patients whose Graves' disease persisted exhibited lower TCR diversity than those newly diagnosed. Persistent patients had more shared public clonotypes (2,741) than new patients (approximately 970).

Another study also made use of these data, one on T cells in Graves' hyperthyroidism and ophthalmopathy.

The V gene is TRBV20-1, the J gene TRBJ1-1; 9 bases map to TRBD1. This clonotype originated in a man aged 18 to 30 with Graves disease. Sequenced here: peripheral blood mononuclear cells (PBMCs), sampled at new diagnosis, from a patient treated with antithyroid drugs. The CDR3 nucleotides are TGCAGTGCTGACAGGGGGTCGAACACTGAAGCTTTCTTT. Translated, it gives CSADRGSNTEAFF.